This T cell receptor (beta chain) was found in a study of shared clonotypes between healthy human individuals. The study's findings and limits: Having only a few donors restricted how much genetic and exposure-history diversity was captured.

The CDR3 has 14 amino acids. Trimming cost V 3 bases and J 4 bases, with 13 bases left between them. Germline V CDR1 and CDR2: SGDLS, YYNGEE. The naive CD8 subset, CD45RO-negative cells positively selected for CCR7, excluded terminally differentiated effector memory CD45RA+ cells. As to this clone: Its antigen is currently unknown.

Sequenced by immunoSEQ multiplex PCR; TCRdb stores in-frame clones only, minus some. Among 2 million to 2.5 million clones listed, about 92% were seen once. This TCR came from a man younger than 35 in good health. Some clones in this sample may be carry-over from other donors' samples. Specimen: naive CD8+ T cells from PBMCs. The chain employs TRBV9 and TRBJ2-5; D gene unclear. CDR3 in DNA: TGTGCCAGCAGCGCTGATTTGGGGTTAGAGACCCAGTACTTC. Its protein is CASSADLGLETQYF.